This T cell receptor beta chain was profiled in a study of shared clonotypes between healthy human individuals. Study-level information: Those who served as donors were two women and a few men between the ages of 18 and 49. CD4 naive and memory got three plates each, CD8 naive two, CD8 memory one. General observations from the study: Non-shared clonotypes showed lower generation probabilities than clonotypes common to all four donors.

J gave up 9 bases and V 5 bases, and 3 bases lay outside the gene matches. Germline CDR1 reads MNHEY; CDR2 reads SVGAGI. CDR3 length equals 12 residues. The table came from immunoSEQ multiplex PCR; TCRdb's copy has only in-frame clones and leaves some out. The table has about 2.4 million clones, approximately 90% seen once; the top ten hold around 0.14%. Worth noting for this clone: Its antigen remains unidentified.

The sample consisted of naive CD4+ T cells sorted from blood. Subset in this sample: CD45RA+ positively selected. The V call is TRBV6-5, the J call TRBJ2-1, with 8 positions matching TRBD1. The TCR originated in a man between 18 and 35 years old in good health. The DNA for the CDR3 is TGTGCCAGCAGTACAGGGGGTAGTGAGCAGTTCTTC. Its translation is CASSTGGSEQFF.